One sample yielded the 27 T cell receptor beta chains listed below, sequenced in a study of blood T cell repertoires in COVID-19. Profiling relied on immunoSEQ multiplex PCR, and the TCRdb table lists in-frame clones only, not all of them. The repertoire has some 150,000 clones, around 84% of them found once; the top ten carry about 5.8%. The material sequenced was peripheral blood. Every receptor here comes from a human donor in a cohort sampled during active COVID-19.

CDR3 nucleotide sequence: TGTGCCAGCAGCTTCGTAGCGGGTGCGAACACCGGGGAGCTGTTTTTT. It is translated as CASSFVAGANTGELFF. The chain has TRBV7-2 and TRBJ2-2; TRBD2 agrees at 7 bases. With V trimmed by 3 bases and J by 0 bases, 4 bases remained unmatched. CDR1 and CDR2 from the germline V gene are SGHTA and FQGNSA. The CDR3 is 16 amino acids.

The gene calls are TRBV28 and TRBJ2-2; 7 bases agree with TRBD1. J was trimmed by 7 bases and V by 4 bases; bases with no gene match: 6. The CDR3 extends over 14 amino acids. The V gene's germline CDR1 is MDHEN and CDR2 SYDVKM. The CDR3 is CASSSPGGRGELFF. The CDR3 DNA is TGTGCCAGCAGTTCCCCAGGGGGTCGCGGGGAGCTGTTTTTT.

V is TRBV28 and J is TRBJ1-4; D is undetermined. CDR3 length: 14 residues. Germline-derived CDR1 and CDR2 are MDHEN and SYDVKM. V was clipped by 3 bases and J by 6 bases, with 11 bases between them. CDR3 nucleotide sequence: TGTGCCAGCAGTTTGTTTACGGGATATGAAAAACTGTTTTTT. Its translation: CASSLFTGYEKLFF.

This clone came up once. This chain joins TRBV4-1 and TRBJ1-2, with 7 bases lining up with TRBD1. The CDR3 runs 13 residues. Germline lookup yields CDR1 MGHRA and CDR2 YSYEKL. The trim removed 3 bases at V and 5 bases at J, leaving 3 bases unmatched. CDR3 coding DNA: TGCGCCAGCAGCCAGCCACAGGGGTATGGCTACACCTTC. This codes for CASSQPQGYGYTF.

The rearrangement uses TRBV19 and TRBJ1-1; 9 bases are shared with TRBD1. There are 17 residues in the CDR3. Germline CDR1 and CDR2: LNHDA and SQIVND (reference sequence). Trimming cost V 5 bases and J 0 bases; bases outside gene matches: 10. The CDR3 protein is CASSGGQGQILNTEAFF. CDR3 bases: TGTGCCAGTAGTGGTGGACAGGGGCAAATATTGAACACTGAAGCTTTCTTT.

This clone has just one count. The V gene is TRBV28, the J gene TRBJ1-4; maybe TRBD1 (5 bases). Germline V gene data show CDR1 as MDHEN and CDR2 as SYDVKM. The germline V and J ends were trimmed by 4 bases and 8 bases, with 20 bases remaining between them. CDR3 length equals 16 residues. The CDR3: CASSSQEGRGEEKLFF. For the CDR3, the DNA is TGTGCCAGCAGTTCTCAGGAGGGCCGGGGGGAGGAAAAACTGTTTTTT.

The rearrangement links TRBV7-3 to TRBJ1-1; D remains unclear. The germline V gene encodes CDR1 SGHTA and CDR2 FQGTGA. The CDR3 is made up of 15 amino acids. V dropped 5 bases and J dropped 7 bases, with 20 bases sitting between them. The CDR3 DNA reads TGTGCCAGCAGCCCGGGATCTACACCGCCCCATGAAGCTTTCTTT. Protein product: CASSPGSTPPHEAFF.

This chain links TRBV7-2 with TRBJ2-5; 10 bases are shared with TRBD1. The CDR3 totals 15 residues. The germline V gene encodes CDR1 SGHTA and CDR2 FQGNSA. The V and J ends lost 1 base and 6 bases, in that order; junction bases with no gene match: 5. CDR3 protein: CASSLVGTGAKTQYF. The CDR3 DNA reads as TGTGCCAGCAGCTTAGTAGGGACAGGGGCGAAGACCCAGTACTTC. Full variable domain (outside the CDR3, taken from reference TRBV7-2 and TRBJ2-5): GAGVSQSPSNKVTEKGKDVELRCDPISGHTALYWYRQSLGQGLEFLIYFQGNSAPDKSGLPSDRFSAERTGGSVSTLTIQRTQQEDSAVYLCASSLVGTGAKTQYFGPGTRLLVL.

The chain has TRBV30 and TRBJ1-4; TRBD1 aligns across 7 bases. CDR1 is GTSNPN and CDR2 is SVGIG in the germline V gene (reference sequence). V trimming: 2 bases; J trimming: 8 bases; junction bases outside the gene matches: 8. CDR3 size: 14 residues. CDR3 nucleotide sequence: TGTGCCTGGAGTCTTGACAGGGAAAGGGAAAAACTGTTTTTT. This gives the protein CAWSLDREREKLFF. The full variable domain, completed using reference TRBV30 and TRBJ1-4, is SQTIHQWPATLVQPVGSPLSLECTVEGTSNPNLYWYRQAAGRGLQLLFYSVGIGQISSEVPQNLSASRPQDRQFILSSKKLLLSDSGFYLCAWSLDREREKLFFGSGTQLSVL.

This clone was observed a handful of times. The V call is TRBV29-1, the J call TRBJ2-3; D may be TRBD1 (6 bases). The CDR3 has 13 amino acids. Germline lookup yields CDR1 SQVTM and CDR2 ANQGSEA. V lost 4 bases, J lost 2 bases, and 10 bases lay in between. CDR3 bases: TGCAGCGTTGCAGGGGTGGTCACAGATACGCAGTATTTT. This gives the protein CSVAGVVTDTQYF.

V gene TRBV19 combines with J gene TRBJ2-1; TRBD2 matches at 12 bases. This CDR3 spans 15 amino acids. J lost 3 bases, V lost 4 bases, and 1 base had no gene match. Germline CDR1 and CDR2: LNHDA and SQIVND (reference sequence). CDR3 DNA: TGTGCCAGTAGTACACTAGCGGGAGGCTACAATGAGCAGTTCTTC. As protein: CASSTLAGGYNEQFF.

The rearrangement joins TRBV7-9 to TRBJ1-1; no reliable D call. The CDR3 runs to 14 residues. With 5 bases removed from V and 4 bases from J, the gap between germline ends came to 14 bases. Germline-derived CDR1 and CDR2 are SEHNR and FQNEAQ (reference sequence). The CDR3 is CASSLQSRGTEAFF. The CDR3 DNA sequence: TGTGCCAGCAGCCTCCAGTCTAGAGGCACTGAAGCTTTCTTT. Complete variable domain (other parts from reference TRBV7-9 and TRBJ1-1): DTGVSQNPRHKITKRGQNVTFRCDPISEHNRLYWYRQTLGQGPEFLTYFQNEAQLEKSRLLSDRFSAERPKGSFSTLEIQRTEQGDSAMYLCASSLQSRGTEAFFGQGTRLTVV.

The chain carries TRBV7-2 and TRBJ2-2, with TRBD2 identical over 7 bases. J gave up 7 bases and V 3 bases, and 8 bases lay outside the gene matches. The germline V gene encodes CDR1 SGHTA and CDR2 FQGNSA. The CDR3 has 15 residues. The CDR3 is CASSLAGTKGGELFF. The CDR3 DNA reads TGTGCCAGCAGCTTGGCCGGGACTAAGGGCGGGGAGCTGTTTTTT.

This sequence joins TRBV29-1 and TRBJ2-3, with TRBD2 matching over 11 bases. Germline CDR1 and CDR2: SQVTM and ANQGSEA. The CDR3 is made up of 15 amino acids. J was trimmed by 1 base and V by 2 bases; bases with no gene match: 2. CDR3 in DNA: TGCAGCGTTGAAATTAGCGGGGGGGGCACAGATACGCAGTATTTT. It is translated as CSVEISGGGTDTQYF.

V is TRBV7-9 and J is TRBJ2-1, with 10 positions matching TRBD2. This CDR3 contains 15 residues. Germline CDR1 SEHNR, CDR2 FQNEAQ (reference sequence). The V and J ends lost 1 base and 12 bases, in that order; junction bases with no gene match: 9. The CDR3 nucleotides are TGTGCCAGCAGCTTAGATTCCAGCGGGAGGGCCGGGCAGTTCTTC. It is translated as CASSLDSSGRAGQFF.

This clone was observed a single time. The genes are TRBV5-4 and TRBJ2-3; a weak D match, TRBD2 (5 bases). The V end was cut by 4 bases, the J end by 3 bases, with 9 bases between. CDR3 length: 13 residues. Germline values: CDR1 SGHNT, CDR2 YYREEE (reference sequence). The CDR3, as DNA: TGTGCCAGCAGCACCGAGGGAACAGATACGCAGTATTTT. Its protein is CASSTEGTDTQYF.

This chain connects TRBV28 to TRBJ1-2; 9 nucleotides align to TRBD1. V was clipped by 6 bases and J by 4 bases; unmatched bases: 9. Germline V gene data show CDR1 as MDHEN and CDR2 as SYDVKM. This CDR3 contains 15 residues. CDR3 DNA: TGTGCCAGCAGCCCATGGGACAGGGCCCTCTATGGCTACACCTTC. Protein sequence: CASSPWDRALYGYTF.

V usage is TRBV3-1 (or the pseudogene TRBV3-2) and J usage is TRBJ2-6; TRBD1 is a possible D gene (6 bases). V was pared by 5 bases and J by 1 base, with 15 bases between. Germline assignment: CDR1 LGHDT and CDR2 YNNKEL (reference sequence). The CDR3 is made up of 17 amino acids. CDR3 region: CASSRRVGASGANVLTF. In DNA form, the CDR3 reads TGTGCCAGCAGCAGACGGGTGGGGGCTTCTGGGGCCAACGTCCTGACTTTC.

The chain has TRBV5-4 and TRBJ2-7, with 7 bases matching TRBD2. The CDR3 contains 16 residues. Germline lookup yields CDR1 SGHNT and CDR2 YYREEE (reference sequence). V dropped 4 bases and J dropped 0; count of bases not matched to a gene: 10. CDR3: CASSPRASGSSYEQYF. In nucleotides, the CDR3 is TGTGCCAGCAGCCCCCGGGCTAGCGGAAGCTCCTACGAGCAGTACTTC.

The genes are TRBV4-1 and TRBJ2-5, with D possibly being TRBD2 (7 bases). The germline CDR1 and CDR2 sequences are MGHRA and YSYEKL. V was clipped by 5 bases and J by 5 bases, with 18 bases between them. The CDR3 spans 15 residues. The CDR3 bases are TGCGCCAGCAGCTTAACGGGGGGCATGCAGGAGACCCAGTACTTC. It is translated as CASSLTGGMQETQYF.

The gene calls are TRBV7-8 and TRBJ2-5, with 7 bases matching TRBD2. CDR3 size: 16 residues. With 5 bases clipped from V and 1 base from J, the junction kept 10 bases outside the gene matches. Germline CDR1 reads SGHVS; CDR2 reads FQNEAQ. CDR3 protein: CASSPQLANRQETQYF. In DNA form, the CDR3 reads TGTGCCAGCAGCCCCCAACTAGCGAATCGCCAAGAGACCCAGTACTTC.

The J gene is TRBJ1-5, the V gene TRBV15, with D perhaps matching TRBD1 (6 bases). CDR3 length: 17 residues. Germline CDR1 is LNHNV and CDR2 is YYDKDF (reference sequence). Trimming took 4 bases from V and 3 from J, leaving 19 bases between them. CDR3 loop: CATSKLYGQSYNQPQHF. DNA for the CDR3: TGTGCCACCAGCAAACTCTACGGACAGTCATACAATCAGCCCCAGCATTTT.

J is TRBJ2-1 and V is TRBV24-1; 11 bases are shared with TRBD2. CDR3 length: 19 amino acids. Germline lookup yields CDR1 KGHDR and CDR2 SFDVKD. With 5 bases clipped from V and 4 bases from J, the junction kept 15 bases outside the gene matches. CDR3: CATSGAAGTSGKNYNEQFF. CDR3 bases: TGTGCCACCAGTGGGGCAGCCGGGACTAGCGGTAAAAATTACAATGAGCAGTTCTTC.

The genes are TRBV27 and TRBJ1-2; D remains unclear. The CDR3 totals 14 residues. V lost 8 bases and J 5 bases, leaving 18 bases between the germline ends. Germline assignment: CDR1 MNHEY and CDR2 SMNVEV (reference sequence). The CDR3 loop is CASAPRRRVYGYTF. CDR3 nucleotide sequence: TGTGCCAGCGCTCCTCGAAGAAGAGTTTATGGCTACACCTTC.

The gene calls are TRBV6-1 and TRBJ1-2; TRBD1 matches 7 bases. The germline V gene has CDR1 MNHNS and CDR2 SASEGT. J lost 2 bases, V lost 3 bases, and 3 bases had no gene match. This CDR3 has 14 amino acids. The CDR3 DNA sequence: TGTGCCAGCAGTGATCTGACAGGGAACTATGGCTACACCTTC. It codes for CASSDLTGNYGYTF.

The chain links TRBV24-1 to TRBJ2-2, with a tentative D call TRBD1 (5 bases). V was cut by 3 bases and J by 6 bases, with 13 bases left in between. This CDR3 contains 15 residues. Looked up from germline, CDR1 is KGHDR and CDR2 is SFDVKD. This CDR3 reads CATSDPRARAGELFF. The CDR3, as DNA: TGTGCCACCAGTGATCCTCGGGCCAGGGCCGGGGAGCTGTTTTTT.

The rearrangement uses TRBV7-6 and TRBJ2-5, with D possibly matching TRBD2 (7 bases). Trimming pared 0 bases from V and 4 bases from J, leaving 18 bases between. The CDR3 has 17 amino acids. Germline assignment: CDR1 SGHVS and CDR2 FNYEAQ. The CDR3 here is CASSLAAGPRGGETQYF. Written as DNA, the CDR3 is TGTGCCAGCAGCTTAGCGGCTGGACCAAGGGGGGGAGAGACCCAGTACTTC.